Each of the 2 T cell receptor beta chains below was sequenced from the same sample in a study of beta chain features in type 1 diabetes. General study points: People with Type 1 diabetes carried modestly yet significantly shorter TCRB CDR3s in all four CD4+ subsets.

Expressed TCRB transcripts were sequenced because the entire RNA isolate underwent reverse transcription. Repertoires were generated with immunoSEQ multiplex PCR, while TCRdb's copy carries only in-frame clones and drops some. The table includes about 390,000 clones, 8.5% to 10% detected once. Their specific antigens are unknown. Sequenced: central memory CD4+ T cells from blood. The receptors were sampled from a man aged 30 to 45 with type 1 diabetes.

The gene calls are TRBV5-8 and TRBJ1-2, with TRBD1 as a possible D gene (5 bases). CDR3 size: 14 residues. V lost 4 bases and J lost 1, with 11 bases in between. Germline V gene data show CDR1 as SGHTS and CDR2 as YDEGEE. CDR3 in DNA: TGTGCCAGCAGCCGGGACCGTAATAACTATGGCTACACCTTC. Its protein is CASSRDRNNYGYTF.

The chain joins TRBV19 to TRBJ1-5, with D possibly TRBD1 on 5 matching bases. From germline, CDR1 is LNHDA and CDR2 SQIVND (reference sequence). This CDR3 is 12 amino acids long. V was trimmed by 6 bases and J by 5 bases, leaving 8 bases between them. CDR3 protein: CASSVTDQPQHF. CDR3 coding DNA: TGTGCCAGTAGCGTGACAGATCAGCCCCAGCATTTT.